A single sample gave rise to the 28 T cell receptor beta chains below, sequenced in a study of blood T cell repertoires in COVID-19. Clones were read by immunoSEQ multiplex PCR, and TCRdb kept only the in-frame ones, dropping some. The table records about 260,000 clones, 75% to 90% of them present only once. Material: peripheral blood. All receptors derive from a woman aged 40 to 50 who had recovered from COVID-19.

The chain is built from TRBV19 and TRBJ1-4, with a weak D call TRBD1 (6 bases). V shed 4 bases and J shed 11 bases, with 14 bases lying between them. The CDR3 has 13 amino acids. Germline V gives CDR1 LNHDA, CDR2 SQIVND (reference sequence). The CDR3 protein is CASSTLQGIKLFF. The CDR3 coding sequence is TGTGCCAGTAGTACCTTACAGGGTATCAAACTGTTTTTT.

This chain uses TRBV6-5 with TRBJ2-5; D unclear. V was trimmed by 4 bases and J by 2 bases, leaving 8 bases between them. CDR3 length: 13 amino acids. CDR1 and CDR2 from the germline V gene are MNHEY and SVGAGI. The CDR3 bases are TGTGCCAGCAGTTCAGTAATTCAAGAGACCCAGTACTTC. Its protein is CASSSVIQETQYF.

This chain links TRBV6-5 with TRBJ2-1; tentative D call: TRBD1 (5 bases). CDR3 length equals 11 residues. The ends were cut back, 3 bases at V and 11 bases at J, with 8 bases in the middle. Germline CDR1 reads MNHEY; CDR2 reads SVGAGI. CDR3 protein: CASSYQGKQFF. In nucleotides, the CDR3 is TGTGCCAGCAGTTATCAGGGAAAGCAGTTCTTC.

The chain employs TRBV11-1 and TRBJ2-5, with D perhaps TRBD2 (6 bases). Germline V gene lookup returns CDR1 SGHAT and CDR2 FQDESV (reference sequence). With 0 bases removed from V and 4 bases from J, the gap between germline ends came to 6 bases. The CDR3 sequence is 13 residues long. The CDR3 loop reads CASSLAGGETQYF. Here the CDR3 DNA reads TGTGCCAGCAGCTTAGCCGGGGGAGAGACCCAGTACTTC.

This chain connects TRBV10-3 to TRBJ2-2; TRBD2 might be the D (6 bases). The germline V gene has CDR1 ENHRY and CDR2 SYGVKD. The CDR3 covers 15 residues. Trimming pared 10 bases from V and 0 bases from J, leaving 15 bases between. The CDR3 sequence: CATTGAGTNTGELFF. As DNA, the CDR3 is TGTGCCACCACTGGTGCGGGGACGAACACCGGGGAGCTGTTTTTT.

This sequence joins TRBV10-1 and TRBJ1-4, with D possibly matching TRBD1 (5 bases). Deletions cut 4 bases from V and 0 bases from J, with 18 bases between. This CDR3 contains 18 residues. Germline CDR1 reads WNHNN; CDR2 reads SYGVQD (reference sequence). In DNA form, the CDR3 reads TGCGCCAGCAGTGGGGGGGTATGCGGGAGTGCAACTAATGAAAAACTGTTTTTT. It encodes CASSGGVCGSATNEKLFF.

The CDR3 nucleotides read TGTGCCAGCAGCTCCACAGGTCCCGAGACCCAGTACTTC. It encodes CASSSTGPETQYF. V is TRBV5-5 and J is TRBJ2-5; tentative D call: TRBD1 (5 bases). CDR1 is SGHKS and CDR2 is YYEKEE in the germline V gene (reference sequence). The ends were cut back, 3 bases at V and 5 bases at J, with 11 bases in the middle. The CDR3 is 13 amino acids. The whole variable domain, filled in from reference TRBV5-5 and TRBJ2-5, reads DAGVTQSPTHLIKTRGQQVTLRCSPISGHKSVSWYQQVLGQGPQFIFQYYEKEERGRGNFPDRFSARQFPNYSSELNVNALLLGDSALYLCASSSTGPETQYFGPGTRLLVL.

The V and J genes are TRBV10-3 and TRBJ1-1, with TRBD1 matching 9 bases. The J segment lost 5 bases and the V segment lost 10 bases, leaving 11 bases of the junction unmatched. Germline assignment: CDR1 ENHRY and CDR2 SYGVKD. The CDR3 contains 14 residues. The CDR3 sequence is CATSLTGGETEAFF. The CDR3 DNA sequence: TGTGCCACGTCTTTGACAGGGGGGGAAACTGAAGCTTTCTTT.

The gene calls are TRBV4-1 and TRBJ2-1; a weak D match, TRBD1 (5 bases). This CDR3 comprises 12 residues. Germline V gives CDR1 MGHRA, CDR2 YSYEKL. V was shortened by 3 bases and J by 9 bases, with 9 bases between the two germline ends. CDR3 DNA: TGCGCCAGCAGCCAGCGAAGGGGTGAGCAGTTCTTC. Encoded protein: CASSQRRGEQFF.

This sequence joins TRBV14 and TRBJ1-6; 7 bases align to TRBD1. The CDR3 has 13 amino acids. The germline V gene encodes CDR1 SGHDN and CDR2 FVKESK. The J segment lost 10 bases and the V segment lost 4 bases, leaving 4 bases of the junction unmatched. This chain's CDR3 is CASSRSGGSPLHF. The CDR3 DNA follows: TGTGCCAGCAGCCGATCAGGGGGATCACCCCTCCACTTT.

The chain has TRBV10-3 and TRBJ1-1, with D possibly TRBD1 on 6 matching bases. This CDR3 is 13 amino acids long. Between the trimmed V and J ends, which lost 5 bases and 1 base, there was a span of 8 bases. Germline V lookup: CDR1 ENHRY, CDR2 SYGVKD. The CDR3 spells CAISKTGNTEAFF. The CDR3 nucleotides read TGTGCCATCAGTAAGACAGGGAACACTGAAGCTTTCTTT.

This clone occurred once. The J gene is TRBJ2-2, the V gene TRBV5-1; no clear D gene. Per germline, CDR1 SGHRS and CDR2 YFSETQ. The CDR3 length is 13 residues. The V end was cut by 10 bases, the J end by 6 bases, with 16 bases between. CDR3 DNA sequence: TGCGCCTCGGTGGGCTCTGACGCCGGGGAGCTGTTTTTT. Its translation: CASVGSDAGELFF.

The rearrangement links TRBV30 to TRBJ1-4; no definite D call. From germline, CDR1 is GTSNPN and CDR2 SVGIG (reference sequence). Deletions cut 7 bases from V and 6 bases from J, with 15 bases between. This CDR3 region has 13 residues. This chain's CDR3 is CAFTTGADEKLFF. CDR3 DNA: TGTGCCTTCACGACTGGTGCAGATGAAAAACTGTTTTTT. The full variable domain, in which reference TRBV30 and TRBJ1-4 provide the parts outside the CDR3, is SQTIHQWPATLVQPVGSPLSLECTVEGTSNPNLYWYRQAAGRGLQLLFYSVGIGQISSEVPQNLSASRPQDRQFILSSKKLLLSDSGFYLCAFTTGADEKLFFGSGTQLSVL.

The rearrangement uses TRBV19 and TRBJ2-5, with D perhaps matching TRBD2 (6 bases). CDR1 LNHDA and CDR2 SQIVND come from the germline V gene (reference sequence). The CDR3 sequence is 15 residues long. Deletions cut 0 bases from V and 5 bases from J, with 13 bases between. The DNA of the CDR3 is TGTGCCAGTAGTATAGATGCCAGGGAGGTCGAGACCCAGTACTTC. Translating gives CASSIDAREVETQYF.

V gene TRBV7-8 combines with J gene TRBJ2-5; weak D call: TRBD1 (6 bases). There are 16 residues in the CDR3. Germline V CDR1 and CDR2: SGHVS, FQNEAQ. Trimming took off 2 bases at V and 5 bases at J, with 18 bases between the two ends. CDR3 in amino acids: CASSLLRDRPRETQYF. CDR3 in DNA: TGTGCCAGCAGCTTACTTCGCGACAGGCCCCGTGAGACCCAGTACTTC. Filled out from reference TRBV7-8 and TRBJ2-5, the complete variable domain reads GAGVSQSPRYKVAKRGQDVALRCDPISGHVSLFWYQQALGQGPEFLTYFQNEAQLDKSGLPSDRFFAERPEGSVSTLKIQRTQQEDSAVYLCASSLLRDRPRETQYFGPGTRLLVL.

This chain connects TRBV5-6 to TRBJ2-7, with 9 positions matching TRBD2. Germline CDR1 SGHDT, CDR2 YYEEEE. Trimming took 4 bases from V and 2 from J; bases not matched to a gene: 4. The CDR3 is made up of 14 amino acids. The CDR3 sequence: CASSAGTSTYEQYF. The CDR3, as DNA: TGTGCCAGCAGCGCCGGGACTAGCACCTACGAGCAGTACTTC.

V and J are TRBV18 and TRBJ2-1, with D uncertain. Germline V CDR1 and CDR2: KGHSH, LQKENI. Trimming stripped 2 bases from V and 8 bases from J, with 7 bases between. This CDR3 has 12 amino acids. The CDR3 DNA is TGTGCCAGCTCACCAAGTCGGGATGAGCAGTTCTTC. This codes for CASSPSRDEQFF.

There are a few counts of this clone. The CDR3 loop is CASSIERGSGYTF. The CDR3 DNA sequence: TGTGCCAGTAGTATCGAACGGGGGTCTGGCTACACCTTC. This sequence joins TRBV19 and TRBJ1-2; D is perhaps TRBD1 (5 bases). Trimming left V 3 bases short and J 7 bases short, with 12 bases between. Germline lookup yields CDR1 LNHDA and CDR2 SQIVND (reference sequence). This CDR3 has 13 residues.

This chain links TRBV18 with TRBJ1-2, with TRBD1 matching over 10 bases. Germline CDR1 reads KGHSH; CDR2 reads LQKENI. Unmatched junction bases numbered 2, after V lost 0 bases and J lost 1 base. The CDR3 has 16 residues. For the CDR3, the DNA is TGTGCCAGCTCACCACCGGGACAGGGGAATAACTATGGCTACACCTTC. Residues: CASSPPGQGNNYGYTF.

This chain joins TRBV27 and TRBJ2-2; 9 bases are shared with TRBD1. The ends lost 7 bases at V and 5 bases at J; junction bases unmatched: 14. This CDR3 spans 17 amino acids. Germline V lookup: CDR1 MNHEY, CDR2 SMNVEV (reference sequence). The CDR3 sequence is CASTRTQGARGTGELFF. CDR3 DNA sequence: TGTGCCAGCACCCGAACACAGGGGGCACGTGGGACCGGGGAGCTGTTTTTT.

This chain connects TRBV2 to TRBJ2-5; D is unclear. CDR3 length: 14 amino acids. Germline V gene lookup returns CDR1 SNHLY and CDR2 FYNNEI. The V and J ends lost 5 bases and 5 bases respectively, with 15 bases between them. The CDR3 bases are TGTGCCAGCAGTATGAATGAAGGAGTTGAGACCCAGTACTTC. Its translation: CASSMNEGVETQYF.

This chain joins TRBV2 and TRBJ1-5; no clear D gene. Germline loops: CDR1 SNHLY, CDR2 FYNNEI. Between the trimmed V and J ends, which lost 3 bases and 12 bases, there was a span of 12 bases. CDR3 length: 12 amino acids. The CDR3 loop reads CASSEGLPVQHF. Written as DNA, the CDR3 is TGTGCCAGCAGTGAGGGCCTCCCCGTCCAGCATTTT.

This chain connects TRBV11-3 to TRBJ2-4, with 8 positions matching TRBD1. Germline CDR1 is SGHNT and CDR2 is YENEEA. This CDR3 is 15 amino acids long. V shed 1 base, J shed 6 bases, and the junction held 5 bases outside the gene matches. CDR3 nucleotides: TGTGCCAGCAGCTTAGGGACAGGGATGGGAAACATTCAGTACTTC. It encodes CASSLGTGMGNIQYF.

This clone has just one count. Here the CDR3 reads CASSQGGQGADYGYTF. As DNA, the CDR3 is TGCGCCAGCAGCCAAGGAGGACAGGGGGCCGACTATGGCTACACCTTC. The chain carries TRBV4-3 and TRBJ1-2, with TRBD1 matching 11 bases. This CDR3 spans 16 amino acids. V lost 1 base to trimming and J lost 3 bases; unmatched junction nucleotides: 4. Germline V lookup: CDR1 LGHNA, CDR2 YSLEER.

This sequence joins TRBV12-3 or TRBV12-4 and TRBJ1-1; D remains ambiguous. The CDR3 runs to 11 residues. V gave up 3 bases and J gave up 11 bases, with 10 bases separating them. Written as DNA, the CDR3 is TGTGCCAGCAGTTTGGCAGGTTTGGCTTTCTTT. This sequence encodes CASSLAGLAFF.

This sequence joins TRBV4-1 and TRBJ1-1; TRBD1 might be the D (6 bases). Germline values: CDR1 MGHRA, CDR2 YSYEKL. Trimming removed 3 bases at V and 1 base at J, with 9 bases between. This CDR3 region has 14 residues. CDR3 loop: CASSHWTANTEAFF. CDR3 coding DNA: TGCGCCAGCAGCCACTGGACAGCGAACACTGAAGCTTTCTTT.

The chain couples TRBV5-1 to TRBJ2-5; D not resolved. This CDR3 is built from 13 residues. Germline CDR1 and CDR2: SGHRS and YFSETQ. Trimming stripped 2 bases from V and 5 bases from J, with 10 bases between. CDR3 sequence reads: CASSFGGGETQYF. CDR3 nucleotides: TGCGCCAGCAGCTTTGGCGGTGGGGAGACCCAGTACTTC.

This chain joins TRBV9 and TRBJ1-6; TRBD1 matches 9 bases. CDR1 is SGDLS, CDR2 YYNGEE, per germline. The CDR3 totals 15 residues. V lost 2 bases to trimming and J lost 7 bases; unmatched junction nucleotides: 4. In nucleotides, the CDR3 is TGTGCCAGCAGCGTCCGACAGGGGGGGAATTCACCCCTCCACTTT. Protein: CASSVRQGGNSPLHF. Looking up the rest from reference TRBV9 and TRBJ1-6 gives the full variable domain: DSGVTQTPKHLITATGQRVTLRCSPRSGDLSVYWYQQSLDQGLQFLIQYYNGEERAKGNILERFSAQQFPDLHSELNLSSLELGDSALYFCASSVRQGGNSPLHFGNGTRLTVT.